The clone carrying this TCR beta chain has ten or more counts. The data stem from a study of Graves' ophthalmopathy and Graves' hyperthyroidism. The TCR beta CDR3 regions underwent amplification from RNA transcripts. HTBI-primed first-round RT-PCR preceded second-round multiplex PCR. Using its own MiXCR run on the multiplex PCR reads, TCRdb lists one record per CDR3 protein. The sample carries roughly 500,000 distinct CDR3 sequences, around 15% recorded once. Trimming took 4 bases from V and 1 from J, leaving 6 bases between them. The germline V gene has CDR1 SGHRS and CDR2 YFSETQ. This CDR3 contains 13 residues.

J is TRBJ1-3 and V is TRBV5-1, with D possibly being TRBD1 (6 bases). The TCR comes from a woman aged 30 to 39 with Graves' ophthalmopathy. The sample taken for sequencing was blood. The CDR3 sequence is CASSQGSGNTIYF. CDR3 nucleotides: TGCGCCAGCAGCCAGGGGTCTGGAAACACCATATATTTT.